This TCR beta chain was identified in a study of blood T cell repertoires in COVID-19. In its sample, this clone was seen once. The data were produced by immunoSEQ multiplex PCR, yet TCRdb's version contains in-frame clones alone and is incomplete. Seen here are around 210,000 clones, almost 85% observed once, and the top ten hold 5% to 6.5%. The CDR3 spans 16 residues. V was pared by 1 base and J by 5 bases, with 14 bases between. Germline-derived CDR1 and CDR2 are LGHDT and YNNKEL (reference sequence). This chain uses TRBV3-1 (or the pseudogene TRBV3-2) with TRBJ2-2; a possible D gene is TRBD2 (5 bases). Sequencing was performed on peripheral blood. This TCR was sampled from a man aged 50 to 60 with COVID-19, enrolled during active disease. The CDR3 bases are TGTGCCAGCAGCCAAGCCCGGGGTATGGATACCGGGGAGCTGTTTTTT. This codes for CASSQARGMDTGELFF.